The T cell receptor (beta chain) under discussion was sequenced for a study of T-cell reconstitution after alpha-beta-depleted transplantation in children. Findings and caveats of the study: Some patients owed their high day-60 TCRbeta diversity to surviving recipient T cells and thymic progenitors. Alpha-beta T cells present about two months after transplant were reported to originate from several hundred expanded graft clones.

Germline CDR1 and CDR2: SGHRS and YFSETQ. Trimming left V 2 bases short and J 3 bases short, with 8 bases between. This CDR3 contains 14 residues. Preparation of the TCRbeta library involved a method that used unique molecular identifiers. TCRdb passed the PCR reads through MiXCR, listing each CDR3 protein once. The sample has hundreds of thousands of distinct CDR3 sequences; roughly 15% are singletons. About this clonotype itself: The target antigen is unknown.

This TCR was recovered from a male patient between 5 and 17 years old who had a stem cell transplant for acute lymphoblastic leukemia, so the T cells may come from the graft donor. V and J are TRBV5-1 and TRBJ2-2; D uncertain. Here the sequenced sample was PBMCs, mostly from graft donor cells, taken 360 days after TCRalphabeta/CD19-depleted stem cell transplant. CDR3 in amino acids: CASSLGAHTGELFF. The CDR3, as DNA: TGCGCCAGCAGCTTAGGAGCTCACACCGGGGAGCTGTTTTTT.